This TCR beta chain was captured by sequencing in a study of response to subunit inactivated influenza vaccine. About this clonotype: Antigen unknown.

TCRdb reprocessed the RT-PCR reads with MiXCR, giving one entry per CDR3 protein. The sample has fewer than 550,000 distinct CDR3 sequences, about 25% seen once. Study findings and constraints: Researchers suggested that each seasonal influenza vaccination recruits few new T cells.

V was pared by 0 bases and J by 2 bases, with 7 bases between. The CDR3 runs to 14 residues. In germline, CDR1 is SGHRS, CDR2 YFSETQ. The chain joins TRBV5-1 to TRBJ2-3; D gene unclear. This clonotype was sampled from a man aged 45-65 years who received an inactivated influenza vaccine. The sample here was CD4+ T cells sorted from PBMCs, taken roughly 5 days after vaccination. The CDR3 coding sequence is TGCGCCAGCAGCTTGGAAGGCCACACAGATACGCAGTATTTT. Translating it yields CASSLEGHTDTQYF.